This is a list of T cell receptor beta chains from one sample in a study of blood T cell repertoires in COVID-19. Generated by immunoSEQ multiplex PCR, the TCRdb table keeps only in-frame clones and is missing some. The sample contains about 380,000 clones, around 90% of which appear only once. Material for sequencing was peripheral blood. These receptors were taken from a man between 18 and 35 years old with active or convalescent COVID-19. The conserved cysteine and the conserved F or W are not part of the CDR3 here.

V	CDR3
TRBV28	ASTAPVQGEANEKLF
TRBV14	ASSPGQGISNQPQH
TRBV3-1/TRBV3-2	ASSQMVGGGYAYEQY
TRBV5-1	ASSPPGMGNTEAF
TRBV18	ASSPETGVNIQY
TRBV27	ASSLSQGIHEQY
TRBV5-6	ASSRRIRDYGYT
TRBV19	ASSITAGELYEQY
TRBV29-1	SVILAEGYSYNEQF
TRBV4-3	ASSQGDSGKQETQY
TRBV6-5	ASSRPSTGELF
TRBV6-2/TRBV6-3	ASSYSPAGGIYNEQF
TRBV6-5	ASSNTDTQY
TRBV5-6	ASSLYVTDAF
TRBV30	AGDRSSYEQY
TRBV13	ASSQQEIKQGISYGYT
TRBV28	ASSLSEGALGGNTIY
TRBV15	AFGTGASGNYGYT
TRBV5-1	ASSARGPGELF
TRBV14	ASSQPTGGYNEQF
TRBV29-1	SVEEGGVTYEQY
TRBV7-9	ASSFVGGPAGELF
TRBV18	ASSPKPGLAGVGYNEQF
TRBV4-1	ASSQEGVRGKANEKLF
TRBV10-3	AIGRVAGTSAEQY
TRBV6-4	ASSVAGGTDTQY
TRBV6-5	ASTFSKGLGTEAF
TRBV3-1/TRBV3-2	ASSRALGSRQYGYT
TRBV4-3	ASSQGWELGINEQF
TRBV28	ASSLPYGREKLF
TRBV3-1/TRBV3-2	ASSQDPTGGQPQH
TRBV24-1	ATSDSTGSQPQH
TRBV11-3	ASSLGTSGRGDIQY
TRBV19	ASEGQRNQPQH
TRBV19	ASSILGTGMYEQY
TRBV6-5	ASSYAQRTTNEKLF
TRBV19	ASRDRIEAQH
TRBV25-1	ASSEPGTSGRAMETQY
TRBV4-1	ASSQGTESDEQF
TRBV4-2	ASSAQGYTGELF
TRBV2	ASRVTGGATEAF
TRBV28	ASRGSSSSYNEQF
TRBV28	ASSKQGNQPQH
TRBV21-1	ASSKAPGELNTGELF
TRBV6-6	ASSPIGGVYNEQF